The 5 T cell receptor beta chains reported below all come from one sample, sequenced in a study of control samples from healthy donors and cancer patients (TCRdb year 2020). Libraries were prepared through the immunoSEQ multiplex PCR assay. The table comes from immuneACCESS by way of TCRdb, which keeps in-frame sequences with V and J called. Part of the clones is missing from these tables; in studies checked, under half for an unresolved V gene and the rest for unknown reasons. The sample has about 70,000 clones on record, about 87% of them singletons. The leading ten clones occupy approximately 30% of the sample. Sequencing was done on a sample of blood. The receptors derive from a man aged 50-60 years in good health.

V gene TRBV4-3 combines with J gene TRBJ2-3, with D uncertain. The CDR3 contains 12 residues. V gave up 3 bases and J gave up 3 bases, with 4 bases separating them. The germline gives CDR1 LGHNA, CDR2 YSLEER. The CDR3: CASSQQTDTQYF. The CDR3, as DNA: TGCGCCAGCAGCCAGCAAACAGATACGCAGTATTTT.

Here the CDR3 DNA reads TGTGCCAGCAGCCAAGAAGTATCTGCGACCTCCCTCAATGAGCAGTTCTTC. Translated, it gives CASSQEVSATSLNEQFF. V is TRBV3-1 (or the pseudogene TRBV3-2) and J is TRBJ2-1, with unresolved D. The CDR3 covers 17 residues. Germline CDR1 reads LGHDT; CDR2 reads YNNKEL (reference sequence). Trimming took off 0 bases at V and 6 bases at J, with 18 bases between the two ends.

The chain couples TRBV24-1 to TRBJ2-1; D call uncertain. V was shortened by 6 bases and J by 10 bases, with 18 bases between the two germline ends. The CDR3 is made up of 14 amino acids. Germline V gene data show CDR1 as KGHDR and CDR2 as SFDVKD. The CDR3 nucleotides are TGTGCCACCAGTCCCTCCCCATTTGTGGGGGAGCAGTTCTTC. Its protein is CATSPSPFVGEQFF.

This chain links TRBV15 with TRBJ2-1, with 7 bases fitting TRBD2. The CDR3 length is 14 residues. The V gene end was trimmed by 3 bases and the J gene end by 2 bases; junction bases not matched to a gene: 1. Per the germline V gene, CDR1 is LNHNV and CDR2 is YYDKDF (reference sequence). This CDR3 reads CATSSGLAYNEQFF. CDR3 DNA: TGTGCCACCAGCAGTGGACTAGCCTACAATGAGCAGTTCTTC.

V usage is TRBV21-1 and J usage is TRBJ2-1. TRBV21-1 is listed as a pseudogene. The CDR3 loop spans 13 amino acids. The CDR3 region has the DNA TGTGCCAGCAGCAAAGTGGAAGGAAATGAGCAGTTCTTC. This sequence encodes CASSKVEGNEQFF.